This TCR beta chain is from a study of molecular identifiers for immune sequencing clone quantification. Overall study findings and caveats: One cell's worth of spiked Jurkat TCR RNA was reportedly detectable among about a million naive cells.

Naive CD8 T cells were sorted as CD8+CD4-CCR7+CD45RA+. This clonotype was picked up many times. Its antigen is not identified. Using its own MiXCR run on the PCR reads, TCRdb lists one record per CDR3 protein. This table has approximately 97,000 distinct CDR3 sequences, 24% appearing once. The CDR3 consists of 13 residues. The germline V gene has CDR1 LGHNA and CDR2 YSLEER. Trimming cost V 0 bases and J 10 bases, with 10 bases left between them. The sequenced sample consisted of naive CD8+ T cells from blood, with Jurkat cell RNA spiked in. Regarding subset: FACS-sorted CD8+CD4-CCR7+CD45RA+ naive T cells. This chain uses TRBV4-3 with TRBJ2-1; D is unclear. The receptor's source is a human donor in good health. Some libraries in this study had Jurkat cell RNA spiked in. Here the CDR3 DNA reads TGCGCCAGCAGCCAAGATAACTATCTCGAGCAGTTCTTC. Encoded protein: CASSQDNYLEQFF.